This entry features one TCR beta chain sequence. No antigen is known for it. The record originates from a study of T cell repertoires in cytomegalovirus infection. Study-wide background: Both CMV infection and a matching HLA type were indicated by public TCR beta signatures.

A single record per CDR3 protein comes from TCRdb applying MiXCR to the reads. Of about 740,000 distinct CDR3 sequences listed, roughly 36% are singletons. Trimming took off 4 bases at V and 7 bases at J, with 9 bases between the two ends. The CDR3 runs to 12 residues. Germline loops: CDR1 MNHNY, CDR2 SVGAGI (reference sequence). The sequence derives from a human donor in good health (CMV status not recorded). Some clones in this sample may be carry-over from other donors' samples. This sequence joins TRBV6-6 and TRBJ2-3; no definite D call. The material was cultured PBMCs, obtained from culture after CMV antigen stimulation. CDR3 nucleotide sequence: TGTGCCAGCAGTTCCCCCCGATATACGCAGTATTTT. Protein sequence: CASSSPRYTQYF.